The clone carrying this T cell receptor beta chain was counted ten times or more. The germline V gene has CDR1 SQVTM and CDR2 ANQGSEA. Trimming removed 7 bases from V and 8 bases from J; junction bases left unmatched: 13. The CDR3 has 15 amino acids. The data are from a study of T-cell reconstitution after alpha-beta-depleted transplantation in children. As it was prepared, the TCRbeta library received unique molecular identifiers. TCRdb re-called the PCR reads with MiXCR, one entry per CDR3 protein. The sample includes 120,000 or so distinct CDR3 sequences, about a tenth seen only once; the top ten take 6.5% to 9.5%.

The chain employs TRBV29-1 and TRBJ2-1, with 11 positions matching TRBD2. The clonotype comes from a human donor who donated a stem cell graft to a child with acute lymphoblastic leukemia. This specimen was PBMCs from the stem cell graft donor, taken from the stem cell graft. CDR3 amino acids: CSGRLAGTRVDEQFF. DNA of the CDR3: TGCAGCGGAAGACTAGCGGGGACTCGTGTCGATGAGCAGTTCTTC.